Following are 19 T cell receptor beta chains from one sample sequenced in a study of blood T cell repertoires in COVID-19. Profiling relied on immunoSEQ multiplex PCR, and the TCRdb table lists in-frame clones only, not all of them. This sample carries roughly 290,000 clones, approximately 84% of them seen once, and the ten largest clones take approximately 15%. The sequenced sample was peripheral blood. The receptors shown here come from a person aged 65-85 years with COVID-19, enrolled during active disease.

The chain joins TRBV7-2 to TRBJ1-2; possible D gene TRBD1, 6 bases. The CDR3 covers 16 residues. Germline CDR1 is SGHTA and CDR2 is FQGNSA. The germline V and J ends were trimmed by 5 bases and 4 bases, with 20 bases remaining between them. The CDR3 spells CASSLKDSSFGYGYTF. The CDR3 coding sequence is TGTGCCAGCAGCCTAAAGGACAGCTCCTTTGGCTATGGCTACACCTTC. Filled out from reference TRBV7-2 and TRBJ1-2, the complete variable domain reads GAGVSQSPSNKVTEKGKDVELRCDPISGHTALYWYRQSLGQGLEFLIYFQGNSAPDKSGLPSDRFSAERTGGSVSTLTIQRTQQEDSAVYLCASSLKDSSFGYGYTFGSGTRLTVV.

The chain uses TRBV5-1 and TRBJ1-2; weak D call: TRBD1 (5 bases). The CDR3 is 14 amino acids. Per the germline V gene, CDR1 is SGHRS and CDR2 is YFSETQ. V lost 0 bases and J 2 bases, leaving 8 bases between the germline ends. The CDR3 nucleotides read TGCGCCAGCAGCTTGGCTGACAGAAACTATGGCTACACCTTC. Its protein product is CASSLADRNYGYTF.

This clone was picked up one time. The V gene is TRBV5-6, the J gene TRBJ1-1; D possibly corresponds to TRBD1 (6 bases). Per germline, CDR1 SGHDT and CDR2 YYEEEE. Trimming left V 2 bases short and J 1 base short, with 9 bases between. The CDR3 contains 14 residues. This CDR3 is CASSFGTSNTEAFF. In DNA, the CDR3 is TGTGCCAGCAGCTTTGGGACATCGAACACTGAAGCTTTCTTT.

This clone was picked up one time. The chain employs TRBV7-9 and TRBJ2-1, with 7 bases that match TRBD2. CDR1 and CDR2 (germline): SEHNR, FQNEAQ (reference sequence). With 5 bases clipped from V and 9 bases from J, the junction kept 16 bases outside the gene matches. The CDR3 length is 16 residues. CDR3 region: CASSPTRTRTPGEQFF. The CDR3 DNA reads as TGTGCCAGCAGCCCAACCCGGACTAGGACGCCCGGTGAGCAGTTCTTC.

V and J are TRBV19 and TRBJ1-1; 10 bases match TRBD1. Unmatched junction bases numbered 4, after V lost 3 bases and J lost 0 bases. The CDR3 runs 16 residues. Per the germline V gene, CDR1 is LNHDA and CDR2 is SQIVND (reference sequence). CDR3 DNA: TGTGCCAGTAGTATTCGGGACAGGGGATTGAACACTGAAGCTTTCTTT. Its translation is CASSIRDRGLNTEAFF. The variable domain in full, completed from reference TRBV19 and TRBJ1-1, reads DGGITQSPKYLFRKEGQNVTLSCEQNLNHDAMYWYRQDPGQGLRLIYYSQIVNDFQKGDIAEGYSVSREKKESFPLTVTSAQKNPTAFYLCASSIRDRGLNTEAFFGQGTRLTVV.

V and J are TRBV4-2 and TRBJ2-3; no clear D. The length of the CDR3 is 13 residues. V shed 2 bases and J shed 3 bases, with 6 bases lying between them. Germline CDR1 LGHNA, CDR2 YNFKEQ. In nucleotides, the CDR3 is TGTGCCAGCAGCCAAACCACAACAGATACGCAGTATTTT. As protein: CASSQTTTDTQYF.

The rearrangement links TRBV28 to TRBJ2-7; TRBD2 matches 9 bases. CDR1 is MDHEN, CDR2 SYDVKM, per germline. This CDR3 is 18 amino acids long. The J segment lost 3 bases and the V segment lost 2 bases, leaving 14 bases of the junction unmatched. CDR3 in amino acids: CASSLGLAGGLARYEQYF. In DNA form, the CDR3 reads TGTGCCAGCAGTTTAGGCCTCGCCGGAGGACTAGCGCGCTACGAGCAGTACTTC.

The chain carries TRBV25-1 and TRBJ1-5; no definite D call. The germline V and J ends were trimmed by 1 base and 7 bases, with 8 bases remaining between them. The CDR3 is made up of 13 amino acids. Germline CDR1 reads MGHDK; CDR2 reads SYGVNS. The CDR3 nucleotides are TGTGCCAGCAGTGAATCTGGCCGCCAGCCCCAGCATTTT. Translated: CASSESGRQPQHF. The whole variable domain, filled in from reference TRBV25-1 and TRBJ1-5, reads EADIYQTPRYLVIGTGKKITLECSQTMGHDKMYWYQQDPGMELHLIHYSYGVNSTEKGDLSSESTVSRIRTEHFPLTLESARPSHTSQYLCASSESGRQPQHFGDGTRLSIL.

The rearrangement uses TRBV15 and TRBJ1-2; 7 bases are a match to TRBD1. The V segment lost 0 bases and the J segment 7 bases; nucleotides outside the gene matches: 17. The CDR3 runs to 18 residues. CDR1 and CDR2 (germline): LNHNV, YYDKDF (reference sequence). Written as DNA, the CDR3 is TGTGCCACCAGCAGAGATGTCGGGACAGCCTCAGTTCGTGGTGGCTACACCTTC. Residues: CATSRDVGTASVRGGYTF. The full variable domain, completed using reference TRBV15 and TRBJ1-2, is DAMVIQNPRYQVTQFGKPVTLSCSQTLNHNVMYWYQQKSSQAPKLLFHYYDKDFNNEADTPDNFQSRRPNTSFCFLDIRSPGLGDTAMYLCATSRDVGTASVRGGYTFGSGTRLTVV.

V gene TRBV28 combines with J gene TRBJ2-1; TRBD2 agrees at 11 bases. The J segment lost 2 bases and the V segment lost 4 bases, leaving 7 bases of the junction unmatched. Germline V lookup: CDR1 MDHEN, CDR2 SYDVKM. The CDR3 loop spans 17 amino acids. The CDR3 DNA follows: TGTGCCAGCAGTTCCCTAGCGGGAGGTATGGCCTACAATGAGCAGTTCTTC. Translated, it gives CASSSLAGGMAYNEQFF.

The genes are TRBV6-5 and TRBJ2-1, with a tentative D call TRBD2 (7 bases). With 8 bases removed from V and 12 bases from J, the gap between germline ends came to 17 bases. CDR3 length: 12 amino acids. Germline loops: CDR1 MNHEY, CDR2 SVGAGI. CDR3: CASSPQGGGQFF. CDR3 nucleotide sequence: TGTGCCAGCTCCCCCCAGGGAGGGGGGCAGTTCTTC.

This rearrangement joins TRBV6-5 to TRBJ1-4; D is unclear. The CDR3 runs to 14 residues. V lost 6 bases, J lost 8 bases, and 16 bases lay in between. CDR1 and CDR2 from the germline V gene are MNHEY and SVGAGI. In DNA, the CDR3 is TGTGCCAGCAGGGACTCGGGTCGTGGAGAAAAACTGTTTTTT. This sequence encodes CASRDSGRGEKLFF.

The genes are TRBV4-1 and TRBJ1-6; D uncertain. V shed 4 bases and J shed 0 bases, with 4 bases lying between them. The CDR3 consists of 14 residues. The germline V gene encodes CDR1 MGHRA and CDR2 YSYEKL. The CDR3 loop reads CASSPSSYNSPLHF. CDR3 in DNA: TGCGCCAGCAGCCCTAGCTCCTATAATTCACCCCTCCACTTT.

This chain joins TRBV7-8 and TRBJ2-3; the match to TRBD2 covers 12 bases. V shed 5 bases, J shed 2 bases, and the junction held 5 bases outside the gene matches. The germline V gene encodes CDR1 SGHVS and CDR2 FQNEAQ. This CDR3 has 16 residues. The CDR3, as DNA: TGTGCCAGCAGCCGCTCTAGCGGGAGGGCCACAGATACGCAGTATTTT. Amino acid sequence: CASSRSSGRATDTQYF.

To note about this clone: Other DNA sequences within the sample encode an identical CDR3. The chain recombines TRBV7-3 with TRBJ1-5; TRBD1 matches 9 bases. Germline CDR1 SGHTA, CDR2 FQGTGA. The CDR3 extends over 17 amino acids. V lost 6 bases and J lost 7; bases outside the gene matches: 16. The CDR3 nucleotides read TGTGCCAGCAGATTCACGCGCCCACAGGGGGCGAGCCAGCCCCAGCATTTT. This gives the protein CASRFTRPQGASQPQHF.

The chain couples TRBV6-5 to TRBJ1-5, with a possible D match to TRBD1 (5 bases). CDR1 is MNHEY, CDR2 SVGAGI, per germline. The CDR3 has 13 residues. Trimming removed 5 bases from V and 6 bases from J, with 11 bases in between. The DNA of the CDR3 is TGTGCCAGCAGTAATACAGGATTTCAGCCCCAGCATTTT. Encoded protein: CASSNTGFQPQHF.

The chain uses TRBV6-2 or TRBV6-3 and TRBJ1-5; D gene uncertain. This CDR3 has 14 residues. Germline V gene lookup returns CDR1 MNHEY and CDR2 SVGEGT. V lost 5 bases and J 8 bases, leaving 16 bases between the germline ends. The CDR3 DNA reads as TGTGCCAGCAGTCATCAGCTATGGAGCGAGCCCCAGCATTTT. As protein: CASSHQLWSEPQHF.

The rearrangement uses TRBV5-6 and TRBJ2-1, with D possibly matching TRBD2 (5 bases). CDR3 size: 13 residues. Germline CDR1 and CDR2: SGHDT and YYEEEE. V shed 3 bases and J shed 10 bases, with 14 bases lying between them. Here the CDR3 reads CASSYGFPGEQFF. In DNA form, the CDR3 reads TGTGCCAGCAGCTATGGATTCCCGGGAGAGCAGTTCTTC.

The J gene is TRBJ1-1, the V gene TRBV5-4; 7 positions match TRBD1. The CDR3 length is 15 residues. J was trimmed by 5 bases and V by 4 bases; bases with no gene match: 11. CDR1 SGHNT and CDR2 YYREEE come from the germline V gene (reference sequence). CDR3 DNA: TGTGCCAGCAGCCCAAATCGACAGGGTCCAACTGAAGCTTTCTTT. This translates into CASSPNRQGPTEAFF.